This entry is about one T cell receptor beta chain. Its antigen remains unidentified. The record originates from a study of monozygotic twins with inflammatory bowel disease. Study-wide results and limits: IBD patients had lower TCRbeta diversity (inverse Simpson) than healthy co-twins.

This CDR3 contains 16 residues. Germline V gives CDR1 SQVTM, CDR2 ANQGSEA. Incorporation of UMIs carrying a 6-nucleotide sample barcode was performed by template switching. TCRdb reprocessed the 5' RACE reads; each CDR3 protein has one entry and no DNA is given. Its clone listing holds 350,000 to 500,000 distinct CDR3 sequences. This sequence originates from a human donor with ulcerative colitis or Crohn's disease, or a healthy co-twin of an affected twin (not recorded which). The sequenced sample was blood. The V and J genes are TRBV29-1 and TRBJ2-6. CDR3 loop: CSVDAGRVSGANVLTF.